This TCR beta chain was identified in a study of blood T cell repertoires in COVID-19. Study-wide context: Samples came from the United States, Italy and Spain, spanning acute and convalescent COVID-19. T cells, B-cell-depleted T cells, or PBMCs supplied cDNA or gDNA.

In the original analysis: Using reference gene primer amplification, nucleated cell counts were estimated. Sequenced by immunoSEQ multiplex PCR; TCRdb stores in-frame clones only, minus some. D and trimming come from the DNA, and the V and J calls and clone size come from that table. The sample shows around 160,000 clones, around 80% of them seen only once. This CDR3 contains 15 residues. V lost 3 bases, J lost 7 bases, and 14 bases lay in between. The germline V gene has CDR1 SGHNT and CDR2 YYREEE (reference sequence). The source material was peripheral blood. The chain employs TRBV5-4 and TRBJ1-6; tentative D call: TRBD1 (5 bases). The sequence was obtained from a woman older than 75 with acute or convalescent COVID-19. The CDR3 DNA follows: TGTGCCAGCAGCTCAGAGTATCGGGGGAATTCACCCCTCCACTTT. Its protein is CASSSEYRGNSPLHF.